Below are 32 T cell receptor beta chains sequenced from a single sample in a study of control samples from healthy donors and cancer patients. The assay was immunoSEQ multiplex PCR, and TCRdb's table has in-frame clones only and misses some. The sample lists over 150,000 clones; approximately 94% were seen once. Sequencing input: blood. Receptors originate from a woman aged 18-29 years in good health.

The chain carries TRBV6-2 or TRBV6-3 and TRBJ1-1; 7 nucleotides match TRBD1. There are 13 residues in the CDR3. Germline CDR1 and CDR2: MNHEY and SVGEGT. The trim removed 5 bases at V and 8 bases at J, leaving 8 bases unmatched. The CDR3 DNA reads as TGTGCCAGCAGTGCCCCAAGGGGGCCCGAAGCTTTCTTT. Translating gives CASSAPRGPEAFF.

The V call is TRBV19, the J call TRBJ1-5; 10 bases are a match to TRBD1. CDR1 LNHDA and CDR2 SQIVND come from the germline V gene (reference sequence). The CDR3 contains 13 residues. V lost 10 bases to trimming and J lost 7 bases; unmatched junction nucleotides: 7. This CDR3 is CATQDRGEQPQHF. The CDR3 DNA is TGTGCCACTCAGGACAGGGGGGAACAGCCCCAGCATTTT.

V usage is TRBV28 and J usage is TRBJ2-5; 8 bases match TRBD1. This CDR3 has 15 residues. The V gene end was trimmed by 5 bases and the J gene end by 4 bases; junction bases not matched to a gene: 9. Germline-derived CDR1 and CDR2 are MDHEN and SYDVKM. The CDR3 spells CASSPRTTGVETQYF. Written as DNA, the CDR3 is TGTGCCAGCAGTCCCCGTACGACAGGGGTAGAGACCCAGTACTTC.

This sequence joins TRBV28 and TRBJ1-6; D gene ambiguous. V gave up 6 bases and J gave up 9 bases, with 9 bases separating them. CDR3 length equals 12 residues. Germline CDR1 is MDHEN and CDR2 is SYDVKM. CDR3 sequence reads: CASSLTSSPLHF. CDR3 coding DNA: TGTGCCAGCAGCCTCACGTCTTCACCCCTCCACTTT.

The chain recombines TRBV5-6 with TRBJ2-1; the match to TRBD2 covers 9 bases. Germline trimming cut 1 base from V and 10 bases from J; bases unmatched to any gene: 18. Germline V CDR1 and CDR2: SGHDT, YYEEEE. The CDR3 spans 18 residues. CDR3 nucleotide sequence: TGTGCCAGCAGCTTGTTAATCTATTCGGAGCGGGAGGTATTCGAGCAGTTCTTC. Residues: CASSLLIYSEREVFEQFF.

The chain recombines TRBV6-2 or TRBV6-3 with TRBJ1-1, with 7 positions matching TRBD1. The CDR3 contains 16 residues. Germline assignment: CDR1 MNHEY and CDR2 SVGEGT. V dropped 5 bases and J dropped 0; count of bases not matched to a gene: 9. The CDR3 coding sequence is TGTGCCAGCAGTCGGGACAGCTCCCCCATGAACACTGAAGCTTTCTTT. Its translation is CASSRDSSPMNTEAFF.

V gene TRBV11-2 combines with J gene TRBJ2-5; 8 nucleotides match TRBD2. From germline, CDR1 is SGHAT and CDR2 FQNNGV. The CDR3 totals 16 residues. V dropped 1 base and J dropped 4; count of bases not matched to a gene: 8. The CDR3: CASSLVGRAEVETQYF. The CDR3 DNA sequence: TGTGCCAGCAGCTTAGTCGGGAGGGCCGAGGTAGAGACCCAGTACTTC.

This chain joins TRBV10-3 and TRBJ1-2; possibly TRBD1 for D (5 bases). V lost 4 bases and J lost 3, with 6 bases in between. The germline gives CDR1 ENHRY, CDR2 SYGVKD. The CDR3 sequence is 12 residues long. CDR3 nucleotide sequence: TGTGCCATCAGTGCGACAGACTATGGCTACACCTTC. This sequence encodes CAISATDYGYTF.

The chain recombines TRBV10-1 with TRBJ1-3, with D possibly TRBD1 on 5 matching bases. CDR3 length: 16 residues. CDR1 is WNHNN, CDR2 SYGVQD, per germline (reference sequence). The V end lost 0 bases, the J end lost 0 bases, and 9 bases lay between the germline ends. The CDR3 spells CASSESLDISGNTIYF. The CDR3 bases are TGCGCCAGCAGTGAGTCGCTGGACATCTCTGGAAACACCATATATTTT.

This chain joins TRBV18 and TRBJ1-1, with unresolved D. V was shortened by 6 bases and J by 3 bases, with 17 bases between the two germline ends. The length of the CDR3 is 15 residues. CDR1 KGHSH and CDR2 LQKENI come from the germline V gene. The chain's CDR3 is CASSLSGPRDTEAFF. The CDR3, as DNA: TGTGCCAGCTCCTTATCTGGGCCCCGGGACACTGAAGCTTTCTTT.

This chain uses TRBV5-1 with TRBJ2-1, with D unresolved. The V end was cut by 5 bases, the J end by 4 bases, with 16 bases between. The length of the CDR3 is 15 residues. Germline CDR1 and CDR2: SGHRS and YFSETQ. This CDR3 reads CASRGFGAIYNEQFF. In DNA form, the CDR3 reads TGCGCCAGCAGAGGATTCGGAGCGATTTACAATGAGCAGTTCTTC.

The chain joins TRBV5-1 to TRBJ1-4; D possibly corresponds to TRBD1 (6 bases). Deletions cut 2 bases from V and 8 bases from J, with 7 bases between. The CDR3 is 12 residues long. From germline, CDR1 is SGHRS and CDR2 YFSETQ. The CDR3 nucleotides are TGCGCCAGCAGCTTCACAGGGGAAAAACTGTTTTTT. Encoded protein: CASSFTGEKLFF.

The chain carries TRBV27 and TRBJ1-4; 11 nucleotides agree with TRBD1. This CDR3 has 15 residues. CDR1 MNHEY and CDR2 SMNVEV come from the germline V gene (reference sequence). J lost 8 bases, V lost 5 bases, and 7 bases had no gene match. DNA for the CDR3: TGTGCCAGCAGTCCCCGGACAGGGGGCGCGGAAAAACTGTTTTTT. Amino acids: CASSPRTGGAEKLFF.

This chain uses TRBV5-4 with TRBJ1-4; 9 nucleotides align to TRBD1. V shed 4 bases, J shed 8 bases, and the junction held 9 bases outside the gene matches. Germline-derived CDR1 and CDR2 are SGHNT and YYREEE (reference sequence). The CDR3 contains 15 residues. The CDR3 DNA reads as TGTGCCAGCAGCAGTAAGGGACAGGGCTTGGAAAAACTGTTTTTT. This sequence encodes CASSSKGQGLEKLFF. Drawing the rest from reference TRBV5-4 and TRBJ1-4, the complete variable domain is ETGVTQSPTHLIKTRGQQVTLRCSSQSGHNTVSWYQQALGQGPQFIFQYYREEENGRGNFPPRFSGLQFPNYSSELNVNALELDDSALYLCASSSKGQGLEKLFFGSGTQLSVL.

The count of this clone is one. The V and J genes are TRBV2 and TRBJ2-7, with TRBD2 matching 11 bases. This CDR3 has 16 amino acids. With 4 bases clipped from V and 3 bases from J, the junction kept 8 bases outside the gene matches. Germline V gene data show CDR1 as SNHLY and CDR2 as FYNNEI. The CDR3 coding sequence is TGTGCCAGCAGTGCCCCCATAGCGGGGGGGCGCTACGAGCAGTACTTC. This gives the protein CASSAPIAGGRYEQYF.

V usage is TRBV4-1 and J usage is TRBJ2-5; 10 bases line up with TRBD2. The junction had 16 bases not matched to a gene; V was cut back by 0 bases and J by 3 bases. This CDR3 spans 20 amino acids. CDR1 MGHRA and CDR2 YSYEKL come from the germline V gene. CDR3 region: CASSQEGEREGLLEEETQYF. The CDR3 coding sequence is TGCGCCAGCAGCCAAGAGGGGGAGCGGGAGGGCCTTTTAGAAGAAGAGACCCAGTACTTC.

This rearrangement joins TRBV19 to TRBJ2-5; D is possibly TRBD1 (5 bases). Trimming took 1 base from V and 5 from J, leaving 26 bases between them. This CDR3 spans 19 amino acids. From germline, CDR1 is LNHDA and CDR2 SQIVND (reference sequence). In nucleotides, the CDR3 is TGTGCCAGTAGTATAGGTCCCCGAAGACCAGGGCCAGTCGGGGAGACCCAGTACTTC. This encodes CASSIGPRRPGPVGETQYF.

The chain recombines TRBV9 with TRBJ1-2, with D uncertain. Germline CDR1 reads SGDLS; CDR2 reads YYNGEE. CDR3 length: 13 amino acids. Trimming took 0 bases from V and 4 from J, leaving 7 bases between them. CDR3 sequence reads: CASSVDRGYGYTF. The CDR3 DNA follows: TGTGCCAGCAGCGTAGACCGGGGCTATGGCTACACCTTC.

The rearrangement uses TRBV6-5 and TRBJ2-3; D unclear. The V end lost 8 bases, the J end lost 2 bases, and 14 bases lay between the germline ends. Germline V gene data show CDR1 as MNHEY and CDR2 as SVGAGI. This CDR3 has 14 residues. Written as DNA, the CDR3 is TGTGCCAGCGCCAGGCAGAGAAACACAGATACGCAGTATTTT. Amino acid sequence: CASARQRNTDTQYF.

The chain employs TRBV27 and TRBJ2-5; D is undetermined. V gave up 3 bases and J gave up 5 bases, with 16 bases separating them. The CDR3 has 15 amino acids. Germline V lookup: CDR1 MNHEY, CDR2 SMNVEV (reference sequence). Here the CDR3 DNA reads TGTGCCAGCAGTTTGGGCTTTGGGATTAGGGAGACCCAGTACTTC. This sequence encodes CASSLGFGIRETQYF.

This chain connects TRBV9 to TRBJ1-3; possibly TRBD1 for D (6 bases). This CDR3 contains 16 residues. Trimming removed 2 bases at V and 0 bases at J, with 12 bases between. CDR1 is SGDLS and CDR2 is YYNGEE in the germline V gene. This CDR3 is CASSVTGTYSGNTIYF. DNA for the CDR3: TGTGCCAGCAGCGTGACAGGCACTTACTCTGGAAACACCATATATTTT.

The CDR3 nucleotides read TGCAGCGTTGTTACAGGTCCTGGCTACACCTTC. Translation gives CSVVTGPGYTF. The rearrangement links TRBV29-1 to TRBJ1-2; D may be TRBD1 (5 bases). V was shortened by 4 bases and J by 7 bases, with 10 bases between the two germline ends. The germline V gene has CDR1 SQVTM and CDR2 ANQGSEA. The CDR3 has 11 amino acids.

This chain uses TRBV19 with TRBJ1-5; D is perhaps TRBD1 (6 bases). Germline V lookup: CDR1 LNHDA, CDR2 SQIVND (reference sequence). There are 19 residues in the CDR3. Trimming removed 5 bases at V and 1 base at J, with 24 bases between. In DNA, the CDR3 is TGTGCCAGTAGTGTCCGAAGAATGGGGGCAGCAGGGAGCAATCAGCCCCAGCATTTT. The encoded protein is CASSVRRMGAAGSNQPQHF. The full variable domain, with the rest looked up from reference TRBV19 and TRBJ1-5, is DGGITQSPKYLFRKEGQNVTLSCEQNLNHDAMYWYRQDPGQGLRLIYYSQIVNDFQKGDIAEGYSVSREKKESFPLTVTSAQKNPTAFYLCASSVRRMGAAGSNQPQHFGDGTRLSIL.

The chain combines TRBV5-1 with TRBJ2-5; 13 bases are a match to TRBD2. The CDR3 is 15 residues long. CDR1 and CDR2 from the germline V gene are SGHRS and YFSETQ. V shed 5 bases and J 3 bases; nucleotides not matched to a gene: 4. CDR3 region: CASRSGLAGEETQYF. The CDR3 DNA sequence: TGCGCCAGCAGATCTGGACTAGCGGGAGAAGAGACCCAGTACTTC.

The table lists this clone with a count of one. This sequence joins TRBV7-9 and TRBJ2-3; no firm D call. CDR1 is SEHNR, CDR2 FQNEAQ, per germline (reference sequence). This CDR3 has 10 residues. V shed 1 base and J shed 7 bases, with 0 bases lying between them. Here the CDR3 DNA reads TGTGCCAGCAGCTTAGATACGCAGTATTTT. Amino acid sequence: CASSLDTQYF.

CDR3 in DNA: TGTGCCAGCAGCTTGAGAAGGGGGATTAGCAATCAGCCCCAGCATTTT. Encoded protein: CASSLRRGISNQPQHF. The chain carries TRBV7-2 and TRBJ1-5, with D maybe TRBD1 (6 bases). CDR3 length equals 16 residues. Germline values: CDR1 SGHTA, CDR2 FQGNSA. V gave up 3 bases and J gave up 0 bases, with 12 bases separating them.

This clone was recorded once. CDR3 coding DNA: TGTGCCAGCAGCTCCCGGATCCTAGCCTCGAGAGAGACCCAGTACTTC. It yields the protein CASSSRILASRETQYF. J is TRBJ2-5 and V is TRBV7-9, with D perhaps matching TRBD2 (5 bases). CDR3 size: 16 residues. The V end was cut by 4 bases, the J end by 4 bases, with 19 bases between. Looked up from germline, CDR1 is SEHNR and CDR2 is FQNEAQ (reference sequence).

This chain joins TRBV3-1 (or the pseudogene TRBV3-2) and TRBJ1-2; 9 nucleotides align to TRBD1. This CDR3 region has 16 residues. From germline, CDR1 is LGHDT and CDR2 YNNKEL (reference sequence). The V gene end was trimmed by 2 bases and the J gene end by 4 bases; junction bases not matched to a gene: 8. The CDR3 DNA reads TGTGCCAGCAGCCAAATTGACAGGGGGGCAGGCTATGGCTACACCTTC. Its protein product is CASSQIDRGAGYGYTF.

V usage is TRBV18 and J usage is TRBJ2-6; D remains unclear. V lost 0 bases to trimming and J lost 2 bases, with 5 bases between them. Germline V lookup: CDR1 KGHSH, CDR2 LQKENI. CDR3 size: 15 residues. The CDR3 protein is CASSPPGAGANVLTF. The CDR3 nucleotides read TGTGCCAGCTCACCACCAGGAGCTGGGGCCAACGTCCTGACTTTC.

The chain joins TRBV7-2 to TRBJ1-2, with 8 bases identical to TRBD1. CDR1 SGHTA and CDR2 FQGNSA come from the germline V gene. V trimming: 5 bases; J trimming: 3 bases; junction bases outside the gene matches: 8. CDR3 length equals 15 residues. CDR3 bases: TGTGCCAGCAGCCCACATGCGACAGGGGACTATGGCTACACCTTC. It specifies CASSPHATGDYGYTF.

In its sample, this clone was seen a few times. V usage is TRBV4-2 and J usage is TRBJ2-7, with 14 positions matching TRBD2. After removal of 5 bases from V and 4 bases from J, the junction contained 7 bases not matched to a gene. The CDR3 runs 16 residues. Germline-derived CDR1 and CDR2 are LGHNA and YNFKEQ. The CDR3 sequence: CASSRGLAGGGYEQYF. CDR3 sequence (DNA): TGTGCCAGCAGCAGAGGACTAGCGGGAGGTGGGTACGAGCAGTACTTC.

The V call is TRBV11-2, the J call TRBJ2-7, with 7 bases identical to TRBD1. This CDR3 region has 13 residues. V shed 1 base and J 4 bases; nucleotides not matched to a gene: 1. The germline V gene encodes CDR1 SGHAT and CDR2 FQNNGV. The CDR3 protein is CASSLARGYEQYF. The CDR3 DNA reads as TGTGCCAGCAGCTTAGCCAGGGGGTACGAGCAGTACTTC.